A single sample is the source of the 10 T cell receptor beta chains below, sequenced in a study of cytomegalovirus exposure and HLA in healthy donors. PCR was performed using 60 Vbeta and 13 Jbeta primers. Using immunoSEQ multiplex PCR, the repertoire was profiled, and TCRdb retains in-frame clones only, with some absent. Counted here are fewer than 250,000 clones, 75% to 90% occurring once; the ten biggest clones make up approximately 0.71%. The specimen sequenced was PBMCs. All receptors derive from a boy aged 2 to 9 in good health and CMV-seronegative.

The chain uses TRBV2 and TRBJ2-2; D is uncertain. Germline V lookup: CDR1 SNHLY, CDR2 FYNNEI. The CDR3 totals 15 residues. V lost 1 base to trimming and J lost 3 bases, with 9 bases between them. CDR3 amino acids: CASSEGTHYTGELFF. The CDR3 nucleotides are TGTGCCAGCAGTGAAGGCACACATTACACCGGGGAGCTGTTTTTT.

The chain joins TRBV5-1 to TRBJ2-2; D may be TRBD2 (6 bases). The V end lost 1 base, the J end lost 4 bases, and 14 bases lay between the germline ends. Germline values: CDR1 SGHRS, CDR2 YFSETQ. The CDR3 sequence is 16 residues long. This chain's CDR3 is CASSLIRAGTTGELFF. The CDR3 DNA reads TGCGCCAGCAGCTTGATCAGGGCGGGAACCACCGGGGAGCTGTTTTTT.

V usage is TRBV29-1 and J usage is TRBJ2-7, with 7 nucleotides matching TRBD1. Per the germline V gene, CDR1 is SQVTM and CDR2 is ANQGSEA. V was pared by 7 bases and J by 3 bases, with 9 bases of the junction left unmatched. There are 13 residues in the CDR3. Here the CDR3 reads CSAMSGQHYEQYF. CDR3 nucleotide sequence: TGCAGCGCCATGTCGGGACAGCACTACGAGCAGTACTTC.

The chain employs TRBV7-8 and TRBJ2-5; D unresolved. Near its end, the DNA agrees better with TRBJ2-7, so the J call may be wrong. Germline values: CDR1 SGHVS, CDR2 FQNEAQ. This CDR3 contains 11 residues. The CDR3 nucleotides read TGTGCCAGCAGCTTTGGAGCCGAGCAGTACTTC. Protein: CASSFGAEQYF.

The CDR3 spells CAWSVSRLSGNTIYF. The CDR3 DNA reads TGTGCCTGGAGTGTTAGCAGACTCTCTGGAAACACCATATATTTT. This chain connects TRBV30 to TRBJ1-3; D remains ambiguous. Germline V gene data show CDR1 as GTSNPN and CDR2 as SVGIG (reference sequence). Trimming took off 0 bases at V and 0 bases at J, with 9 bases between the two ends. CDR3 size: 15 residues.

This clone has a handful of counts. The chain combines TRBV27 with TRBJ1-1, with D uncertain. Per germline, CDR1 MNHEY and CDR2 SMNVEV (reference sequence). The V end was cut by 3 bases, the J end by 4 bases, with 9 bases between. There are 13 residues in the CDR3. The CDR3 loop reads CASSLAGFTEAFF. As DNA, the CDR3 is TGTGCCAGCAGTTTGGCCGGGTTCACTGAAGCTTTCTTT.

This clone turned up a few times. This chain connects TRBV27 to TRBJ2-7, with D hard to call. The germline CDR1 and CDR2 sequences are MNHEY and SMNVEV (reference sequence). V lost 5 bases, J lost 0 bases, and 5 bases lay in between. The CDR3 consists of 12 residues. CDR3 sequence reads: CASSRSSYEQYF. In DNA, the CDR3 is TGTGCCAGCAGTCGGAGCTCCTACGAGCAGTACTTC.

V and J are TRBV5-1 and TRBJ1-2, with TRBD1 matching over 10 bases. Germline CDR1 SGHRS, CDR2 YFSETQ. The J segment lost 7 bases and the V segment lost 5 bases, leaving 14 bases of the junction unmatched. The CDR3 sequence is 16 residues long. CDR3 region: CASRLLAHWTGGGYTF. CDR3 nucleotide sequence: TGCGCCAGCAGACTGTTGGCTCACTGGACAGGGGGTGGCTACACCTTC.

The genes are TRBV5-1 and TRBJ1-1; D uncertain. V lost 2 bases and J 3 bases, leaving 5 bases between the germline ends. Germline V gene data show CDR1 as SGHRS and CDR2 as YFSETQ. This CDR3 spans 12 amino acids. CDR3 residues: CASSFTDTEAFF. CDR3 coding DNA: TGCGCCAGCAGCTTTACGGACACTGAAGCTTTCTTT.

This clone came up once. This sequence joins TRBV7-9 and TRBJ1-4; D is perhaps TRBD1 (6 bases). The CDR3 spans 16 residues. Germline V CDR1 and CDR2: SEHNR, FQNEAQ (reference sequence). Trimming left V 5 bases short and J 7 bases short, with 20 bases between. The DNA of the CDR3 is TGTGCCAGCAGCCTCCTGAGTTCAGGGGCAGGTGAAAAACTGTTTTTT. Translated: CASSLLSSGAGEKLFF.